One TCR beta chain is described in this entry. Its specific antigen is unknown. No clone much larger than this one lies a single base away; base qualities are absent. This sample is part of a study of cytomegalovirus exposure and HLA in healthy donors (dated by TCRdb to about 2017). Concerning the study at large: A later analysis indicated that the roughly 120 validation repertoires were generated on the platform also employed for the approximately 700 repertoires of the first cohort. Along with the approximately 670-subject first cohort, a separate validation cohort of over a hundred different subjects was used. The study combined high-throughput TCR immunosequencing, statistical association of individual TCRs with disease status, and machine learning to predict cytomegalovirus infection status. The study aimed to test whether signatures of past pathogen exposure could be identified by cataloging public T cell receptors.

Library construction relied on the immunoSEQ multiplex PCR assay. The authors processed their data as follows. A statistical classification framework was built to diagnose cytomegalovirus status from the catalog of TCR beta chain sequences. TCRdb's version of the immuneACCESS table is confined to in-frame rearrangements and falls short of the full clone set. An unresolved V gene accounts for under half of the shortfall where checked; the remainder is of unknown origin. V, J and clone size were drawn from that table, and D and trimming were deduced from the DNA. The sample contains more than 70,000 clones, about 94% of them found a single time. More than 0.8% of the sample is taken by the ten largest. Donors formed part of the validation cohort, which comprised 95 to 150 subjects and was distinct from the first cohort of 690 or so subjects. Study-wide findings and limitations: The validation cohort had no HLA typing available for a later analysis, so co-occurrence within that cohort was assessed over all 110 or so repertoires. The study listed 164 TCR beta chains as associated with cytomegalovirus. The classifier was reported to diagnose cytomegalovirus status with high specificity and sensitivity in both the original and validation cohorts. Most TCR sequences were observed very rarely across donors, whereas some public TCRs were present in many individuals. According to the authors, the approach could potentially be generalized to other disease states and immunological phenotypes. In vitro tests confirmed that a few of the cytomegalovirus-associated TCR beta chains recognize cytomegalovirus antigens. Of the cluster scores, approximately 94% were above 0 in a later analysis, which found that TCRs clustered in the first cohort also tended to co-occur in the 120 or so validation repertoires.

V is shortened by 4 bases, J by 1 base, and the region joining them spans 19 bases. The CDR3 spans 17 residues, from the cysteine through the phenylalanine. Kept here is only the CDR3 DNA, which spans 51 bases and is read in frame from base 1. Per the germline V gene, MGHRA is the CDR1 and YSYEKL is the CDR2. The material sequenced was PBMCs. The chain was built from TRBV4-1 and TRBJ1-1, with a tentative D gene TRBD1 over 5 matching bases. The receptor's source is a woman between 18 and 29 years old in good health and CMV-seronegative. In nucleotide form, the sequence is TGCGCCAGCAGCCGGGCGGGGAATGGTGGGGCGAACACTGAAGCTTTCTTT. Its coded protein is CASSRAGNGGANTEAFF.